This T cell receptor (beta chain) was documented in a study of T cell responses to AZD1222 COVID-19 vaccine. The V gene end was trimmed by 3 bases and the J gene end by 4 bases; junction bases not matched to a gene: 4. There are 14 residues in the CDR3. CDR1 is SGHNT and CDR2 is YYREEE in the germline V gene (reference sequence). With regard to this clone: Its antigen is currently unknown.

The protocol was immunoSEQ multiplex PCR, while the TCRdb copy is restricted to in-frame clones and leaves out a portion. The sample contains 200,000 to 300,000 clones, 85% to 95% of which appear only once. General study findings and limits: Only a handful of AZD1222 recipients tested seropositive at baseline.

The specimen was peripheral blood, collected on day 0 of AZD1222 vaccination. The rearrangement uses TRBV5-4 and TRBJ2-7, with 10 bases identical to TRBD1. The receptor was derived from an adult in good health. CDR3 sequence: CASSYGQGEYEQYF. The CDR3 nucleotides are TGTGCCAGCAGCTACGGACAGGGGGAATACGAGCAGTACTTC.